This is a list of T cell receptor beta chains from one sample in a study of blood T cell repertoires in COVID-19. Profiled with immunoSEQ multiplex PCR; TCRdb holds only in-frame clones, not every one. The sample gives some 250,000 clones, 88% of which show up once; about 0.74% is in the top ten. Sample: peripheral blood. The source of these receptors is a woman aged 30 to 39 with acute or convalescent COVID-19. Both conserved end residues are part of each CDR3. D genes are given only for firm matches. Rows may omit the clone size; those that give it use once, few, many or a size class.

J gene	V gene	clone size	D gene	CDR3 protein	CDR3 DNA
TRBJ1-2	TRBV29-1	few	.	CSVGRQQGSGYTF	TGCAGCGTTGGACGACAACAAGGCTCGGGCTACACCTTC
TRBJ2-3	TRBV7-9	.	.	CASSLSRGLLTDTQYF	TGTGCCAGCAGCTTAAGCAGGGGACTACTCACAGATACGCAGTATTTT
TRBJ1-5	TRBV19	.	TRBD1	CASREGGTGNQPQHF	TGTGCCAGTAGGGAGGGGGGGACAGGGAATCAGCCCCAGCATTTT
TRBJ1-5	TRBV7-8	.	.	CASSLGGGNQPQHF	TGTGCCAGCAGCTTAGGGGGGGGGAATCAGCCCCAGCATTTT
TRBJ1-2	TRBV2	.	.	CASSDTNYGYTF	TGTGCCAGCAGTGACACTAACTATGGCTACACCTTC
TRBJ2-7	TRBV5-6	.	TRBD2	CASSKPPSSGPYEQYF	TGTGCCAGCAGCAAACCCCCCTCTAGCGGCCCCTACGAGCAGTACTTC
TRBJ1-1	TRBV12-3/TRBV12-4	few	.	CASSFKGGTEAFF	TGTGCCAGCAGTTTTAAAGGGGGCACTGAAGCTTTCTTT
TRBJ2-7	TRBV5-1	.	TRBD1	CASSSGTGSYEQYF	TGCGCCAGCAGCTCCGGGACAGGCTCCTACGAGCAGTACTTC
TRBJ2-5	TRBV6-2/TRBV6-3	.	.	CASSYNRGAEDEETQYF	TGTGCCAGCAGTTACAATCGGGGGGCGGAAGATGAGGAGACCCAGTACTTC
TRBJ2-5	TRBV11-3	.	TRBD2	CASSKSLAGGQETQYF	TGTGCCAGCAGCAAGTCCTTGGCGGGGGGCCAAGAGACCCAGTACTTC
TRBJ2-7	TRBV5-1	.	TRBD2	CASSLGLAGEQYF	TGCGCCAGCAGCTTGGGACTAGCGGGCGAGCAGTACTTC
TRBJ1-5	TRBV15	.	.	CATSSLTNQPQHF	TGTGCCACCAGCAGCCTTACAAATCAGCCCCAGCATTTT
TRBJ2-7	TRBV7-9	.	TRBD1	CASSTTGPSYEQYF	TGTGCCAGCAGCACGACAGGGCCCTCCTACGAGCAGTACTTC
TRBJ2-3	TRBV7-2	.	.	CASSFGSLGDTQYF	TGTGCCAGCAGTTTCGGGTCACTCGGGGATACGCAGTATTTT
TRBJ2-7	TRBV3-1/TRBV3-2	.	.	CASSASSYEQYF	TGTGCCAGCAGCGCGAGCTCCTACGAGCAGTACTTC
TRBJ1-2	TRBV6-5	.	TRBD1	CASATGGQNYGYTF	TGTGCCAGCGCTACAGGGGGCCAGAACTATGGCTACACCTTC
TRBJ1-2	TRBV14	.	.	CASSVRSNYGYTF	TGTGCCAGCAGCGTTAGATCTAACTATGGCTACACCTTC
TRBJ1-2	TRBV7-8	.	TRBD1	CASSADRGANYGYTF	TGTGCCAGCAGCGCAGACAGGGGAGCTAACTATGGCTACACCTTC
TRBJ2-3	TRBV3-1/TRBV3-2	.	.	CASSQGTFSGTDTQYF	TGTGCCAGCAGCCAAGGGACTTTCTCTGGCACAGATACGCAGTATTTT
TRBJ2-7	TRBV6-5	.	.	CASSNPGSHEQYF	TGTGCCAGCAGTAACCCAGGGTCCCACGAGCAGTACTTC
TRBJ1-6	TRBV21-1	.	.	CASREKGDSKNSPLHF	TGTGCCAGCAGGGAAAAGGGGGACAGTAAGAATTCACCCCTCCACTTT
TRBJ1-1	TRBV7-2	.	TRBD1	CASSRTGGGNTEAFF	TGTGCCAGCAGCCGGACAGGGGGCGGGAACACTGAAGCTTTCTTT
TRBJ2-7	TRBV7-2	once	TRBD2	CASSPGLAGTAPREQYF	TGTGCCAGCAGCCCGGGACTAGCGGGGACGGCCCCCCGCGAGCAGTACTTC
TRBJ2-3	TRBV9	once	TRBD1	CASSVIGQGSTDTQYF	TGTGCCAGCAGCGTAATCGGACAGGGAAGCACAGATACGCAGTATTTT
TRBJ2-3	TRBV5-4	.	TRBD2	CASSLGGLAGGGDTQYF	TGTGCCAGCAGCTTGGGAGGACTAGCGGGAGGGGGGGATACGCAGTATTTT
TRBJ1-5	TRBV19	.	.	CASTTEGYSNQPQHF	TGTGCCAGTACCACGGAGGGATATAGCAATCAGCCCCAGCATTTT
TRBJ2-1	TRBV4-2	.	.	CASSQDGGLAGDEQFF	TGTGCCAGCAGCCAAGATGGTGGACTCGCCGGTGATGAGCAGTTCTTC